This T cell receptor (beta chain) comes out of a study of blood T cell repertoires in COVID-19. V was pared by 7 bases and J by 6 bases, with 6 bases of the junction left unmatched. The CDR3 loop spans 13 amino acids. From germline, CDR1 is LGHNT and CDR2 FRNRAP. Libraries were prepared by immunoSEQ multiplex PCR; TCRdb keeps only in-frame clonotypes and omits some of them. The sample carries about 40,000 clones, roughly 88% recorded once. V gene TRBV12-5 combines with J gene TRBJ1-1; 9 bases are shared with TRBD1. The sequenced sample was peripheral blood. This TCR was recovered from a man aged 60 to 69 with active COVID-19. The CDR3 loop reads CASVGQGGSEAFF. Here the CDR3 DNA reads TGTGCTAGTGTGGGACAGGGAGGTTCTGAAGCTTTCTTT.